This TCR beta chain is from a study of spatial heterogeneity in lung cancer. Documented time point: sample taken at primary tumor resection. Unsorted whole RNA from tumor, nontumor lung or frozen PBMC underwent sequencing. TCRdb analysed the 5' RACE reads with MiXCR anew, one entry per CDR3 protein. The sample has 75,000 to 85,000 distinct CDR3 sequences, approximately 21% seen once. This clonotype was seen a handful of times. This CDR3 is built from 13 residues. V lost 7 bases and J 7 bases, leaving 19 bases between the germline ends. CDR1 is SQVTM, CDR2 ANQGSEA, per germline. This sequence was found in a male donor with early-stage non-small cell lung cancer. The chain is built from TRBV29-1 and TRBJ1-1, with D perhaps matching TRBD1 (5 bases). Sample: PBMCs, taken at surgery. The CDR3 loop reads CSAIRGTAGEAFF. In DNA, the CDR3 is TGCAGCGCGATCCGGGGGACGGCAGGTGAAGCTTTCTTT.